This entry lists 14 T cell receptor beta chains sequenced from one sample in a study of T and B cells in COVID-19 patients. BIOMED2 TRB-A/B primer pools were used in multiplex TRB PCR. TCRdb reprocessed the multiplex PCR reads with MiXCR, giving one entry per CDR3 protein. Of about 10,000 distinct CDR3 sequences listed, approximately 29% are singletons. Each TRB amplification used about 250-550 ng of genomic DNA from blood. What was sequenced was blood. The receptors originated from a human donor who had recovered from COVID-19.

The rearrangement uses TRBV27 and TRBJ1-1, with D possibly matching TRBD1 (6 bases). V was shortened by 4 bases and J by 3 bases, with 18 bases between the two germline ends. Germline V lookup: CDR1 MNHEY, CDR2 SMNVEV (reference sequence). The CDR3 loop spans 16 amino acids. In DNA form, the CDR3 reads TGTGCCAGCAGTTACAATCCAGGAGGGGGTGACACTGAAGCTTTCTTT. The encoded protein is CASSYNPGGGDTEAFF.

The V call is TRBV6-1, the J call TRBJ1-2; possibly TRBD1 for D (5 bases). Deletions cut 0 bases from V and 6 bases from J, with 14 bases between. The CDR3 consists of 15 residues. CDR1 is MNHNS, CDR2 SASEGT, per germline. In DNA, the CDR3 is TGTGCCAGCAGTGAAGCCGGGGCCTGGTGGGATGGCTACACCTTC. It is translated as CASSEAGAWWDGYTF.

The chain combines TRBV5-1 with TRBJ2-3; D remains ambiguous. Germline values: CDR1 SGHRS, CDR2 YFSETQ. V was pared by 4 bases and J by 2 bases, with 14 bases between. This CDR3 is 15 amino acids long. CDR3 loop: CASSPLLSNTDTQYF. The CDR3 DNA reads TGCGCCAGCAGCCCGCTGCTCTCCAACACAGATACGCAGTATTTT.

The chain is built from TRBV5-1 and TRBJ2-1; D is unclear. Trimming took off 0 bases at V and 5 bases at J, with 12 bases between the two ends. Germline CDR1 reads SGHRS; CDR2 reads YFSETQ. The CDR3 runs 15 residues. CDR3 sequence: CASSLVTERNNEQFF. The CDR3 bases are TGCGCCAGCAGCTTGGTAACGGAGAGGAACAATGAGCAGTTCTTC.

The table lists this clonotype with many counts. DNA of the CDR3: TGTGCCTGGAGTGGCGACAGGGGGCGCGTGGACGAGCAGTACTTC. Residues: CAWSGDRGRVDEQYF. V and J are TRBV30 and TRBJ2-7, with 10 bases identical to TRBD1. Unmatched junction bases numbered 8, after V lost 1 base and J lost 5 bases. This CDR3 spans 15 amino acids. The V gene's germline CDR1 is GTSNPN and CDR2 SVGIG (reference sequence).

V and J are TRBV6-5 and TRBJ1-2, with 9 bases matching TRBD1. The CDR3 is 15 residues long. Germline V gives CDR1 MNHEY, CDR2 SVGAGI. V shed 2 bases and J 3 bases; nucleotides not matched to a gene: 4. CDR3 DNA sequence: TGTGCCAGCAGTTACCTCGGGACAGGGCACTATGGCTACACCTTC. Its translation is CASSYLGTGHYGYTF.

The rearrangement uses TRBV6-2 or TRBV6-3 and TRBJ1-5; the D gene is possibly TRBD1 (5 bases). Germline V gene data show CDR1 as MNHEY and CDR2 as SVGEGT. The V gene lost 6 bases and the J gene lost 1 base, with 13 bases spanning the gap. The CDR3 is 15 residues long. CDR3 amino acids: CASRKDSASNQPQHF. As DNA, the CDR3 is TGTGCCAGCAGGAAAGACAGTGCGAGCAATCAGCCCCAGCATTTT.

Ten or more counts support this clonotype. The genes are TRBV19 and TRBJ1-1, with no clear D. Germline assignment: CDR1 LNHDA and CDR2 SQIVND (reference sequence). V shed 6 bases and J shed 0 bases, with 8 bases lying between them. CDR3 length: 13 residues. The CDR3 nucleotides read TGTGCCAGTAGAGGGCCAGTGAACACTGAAGCTTTCTTT. Translating gives CASRGPVNTEAFF.

The genes are TRBV5-3 and TRBJ2-7; TRBD2 agrees at 8 bases. TRBV5-3 qualifies as an ORF whose function is uncertain. This CDR3 has 18 residues. The V and J ends lost 2 bases and 5 bases, in that order; junction bases with no gene match: 18. The CDR3 reads CARSFPMANGTSCNEQYF. CDR3 nucleotides: TGTGCCAGAAGCTTCCCCATGGCAAACGGGACTAGTTGTAACGAGCAGTACTTC.

This clonotype is medium-sized (0.01 to 0.1%) by share. The rearrangement joins TRBV19 to TRBJ2-2, with D tentatively TRBD1 or TRBD2 (5 bases each). Per the germline V gene, CDR1 is LNHDA and CDR2 is SQIVND (reference sequence). The CDR3 is made up of 17 amino acids. DNA for the CDR3: TGTGCAAGCCGGGACCTTTCCACCCCCGCGAACACCGGGGAGCTGTTTTTT. Translation gives CASRDLSTPANTGELFF.

In this sample, this clonotype is medium-sized. The rearrangement uses TRBV19 and TRBJ2-5; 8 bases map to TRBD2. The CDR3 spans 14 residues. After removal of 4 bases from V and 5 bases from J, the junction contained 6 bases not matched to a gene. CDR1 is LNHDA, CDR2 SQIVND, per germline (reference sequence). CDR3 region: CASSRGGGTETQYF. Here the CDR3 DNA reads TGTGCCAGTAGTAGAGGCGGGGGGACGGAGACCCAGTACTTC.

By share of the sample, this clonotype is medium-sized. CDR3: CSVGAGYEQYF. The CDR3 bases are TGCAGCGTTGGCGCCGGCTACGAGCAGTACTTC. The rearrangement links TRBV29-1 to TRBJ2-7; unclear D gene. The CDR3 is 11 amino acids. In germline, CDR1 is SQVTM, CDR2 ANQGSEA. V lost 4 bases and J 3 bases, leaving 7 bases between the germline ends.

The V gene is TRBV20-1, the J gene TRBJ1-2; 7 bases align to TRBD1. The CDR3 runs 14 residues. V was pared by 1 base and J by 2 bases, with 4 bases of the junction left unmatched. Per germline, CDR1 DFQATT and CDR2 SNEGSKA (reference sequence). The CDR3 region is CSARVRDSNYGYTF. The CDR3 bases are TGCAGTGCTAGAGTCAGGGACAGCAACTATGGCTACACCTTC.

The chain has TRBV4-3 and TRBJ2-3; D gene ambiguous. Germline V gene sequence: CDR1 LGHNA, CDR2 YSLEER. The CDR3 loop spans 13 amino acids. V was pared by 3 bases and J by 5 bases, with 9 bases between. The CDR3 nucleotides read TGCGCCAGCAGCCAGACGACTGGAGATACGCAGTATTTT. This codes for CASSQTTGDTQYF.